This TCR beta chain comes out of a study of graft-versus-host responses after intestinal transplantation (dated by TCRdb to about 2021). For the study in its entirety: The transplants that recipients received were multivisceral, liver-intestinal, or isolated intestinal. Anti-thymocyte globulin induction was given to all recipients, followed by maintenance tacrolimus and steroids for approximately three years. Bulk TCR-beta CDR3 sequencing was used to track graft-versus-host and host-versus-graft alloreactive T cell clones in the graft, circulation and bone marrow after intestinal transplantation. Alloreactive clones were identified by sequencing pre-transplant mixed lymphocyte reaction products and comparing them with unstimulated pre-transplant donor and recipient T cells. A cohort of 20 to 25 intestinal transplant recipients, including one retransplant, was enrolled, and a few patients lacking pretransplant specimens were excluded. Donor T cell macrochimerism was defined as a peak of at least 4% donor T cells among recipient peripheral blood mononuclear cells. Samples from a few later patients were sequenced in-house on an Illumina MiSeq with MiXCR processing rather than by the commercial service.

For this clone: It lacks a known antigen. Base quality data are lacking; no much larger clone is found one base away.

Receptor libraries were prepared by the immunoSEQ multiplex PCR assay. For most patients, genomic DNA was isolated with the Qiagen DNeasy Blood and Tissue Kit and sent frozen to Adaptive Biotechnologies for TCR sequencing. For most patients, high-throughput TCR-beta CDR3 sequencing of genomic DNA was performed by Adaptive Biotechnologies. The study's own analysis went as follows. TCR sequencing data for around 19 patients were retrieved from Adaptive's ImmunoSEQ software; a few other patients were processed with MiXCR and VDJtools. To correct CD4 versus CD8 sorting errors, any sequence found in both subsets at a frequency ratio below 5:1 was removed. CDR3 nucleotide sequences shared between donor and recipient were removed because the origin of such sequences could not be assigned. To be classed as alloreactive, a clone needed at least 2-fold expansion over unstimulated cells and a minimum CFSE-low frequency of 0.002% (template counts) or 0.001% (read counts). Clones were considered mappable if detected in sequenced pre-transplant spleen, lymph node, or MLR CFSE-low populations of the donor or recipient. The cumulative frequency of alloreactive clones was calculated as a percentage of all sequences, weighted by copy number. In TCRdb, the immuneACCESS table is reduced to in-frame sequences with V and J assigned. These tables do not hold every clone; where another copy was compared, an unresolved V gene accounts for under half, and the others remain unexplained. V, J and clone size derive from that table, while D and trimming were established from the DNA sequence. For this sample the table gives some 110,000 clones, of which 87% were detected only once. About 0.9% of the sample rests with the top ten.

Taken from cysteine to phenylalanine, the CDR3 has 18 residues. Of all the DNA, just the CDR3 is kept, 54 bases in frame from base 1. V was cut back by 0 bases and J by 0 bases, leaving a gap of 16 bases between them. Based on the germline V gene, the CDR1 and CDR2 sequences are SGHRS and YFSETQ. Overall study results and their limits: Early after transplant, declines in HvG clones were associated with peak levels of circulating GvH clones. The relatively low number and heterogeneity of intestinal transplant patients limited the conclusions. In the allografts of patients with donor T cell macrochimerism, GvH to HvG T cell clonal ratios were high. GvH clones turned up in recipient bone marrow, with some appearing earlier in ileal mucosa or blood, a pattern consistent with an intestinal mucosal origin.

The time point label on this specimen signifies: cells obtained before transplantation from donor or recipient. CD3+CD4+ and CD3+CD8+ populations were FACS-sorted from unstimulated pre-transplant donor and recipient cells taken from spleen or lymph nodes. This sequence uses TRBV5-1 and TRBJ2-1, and the D gene may be TRBD2, 6 bases matching. Sequencing used unstimulated CD4+ T cells sorted from spleen or lymph node cells, obtained before intestinal transplant. This TCR was recovered from a human donor who received an intestinal transplant. The CDR3 region: CASSLVVISGSSYNEQFF. Read as DNA, the sequence is TGCGCCAGCAGCTTGGTAGTAATTAGCGGAAGCTCCTACAATGAGCAGTTCTTC.